The 15 T cell receptor beta chains below come from one sample, sequenced in a study of early T cells in non-severe SARS-CoV-2 infection. TCRdb fed the 5' RACE reads into MiXCR, producing one record per CDR3 protein. The data hold about 98,000 distinct CDR3 sequences, with around 13% observed a single time. Material for sequencing was whole blood. Receptors were obtained from an adult who was a healthcare worker with PCR-confirmed SARS-CoV-2 infection or an uninfected control (not recorded which).

The chain is built from TRBV10-3 and TRBJ2-2; 12 bases are shared with TRBD1. Germline trimming cut 4 bases from V and 6 bases from J; bases unmatched to any gene: 9. Germline V gives CDR1 ENHRY, CDR2 SYGVKD. This CDR3 has 17 residues. The CDR3 sequence: CAISAGTGGTGSGELFF. The CDR3 region has the DNA TGTGCCATCAGTGCGGGGACAGGGGGCACGGGATCCGGGGAGCTGTTTTTT.

Note on this clonotype: A much larger clone differs by one base, so this may be a read error. The gene calls are TRBV6-4 and TRBJ2-7; 10 bases fit TRBD2. V lost 4 bases, J lost 4 bases, and 7 bases stayed unmatched. Germline CDR1 reads MRHNA; CDR2 reads SNTAGT. The length of the CDR3 is 15 residues. CDR3 sequence (DNA): TGTGCCAGCAGTGGCGCTAGCGGGAGAGCTTACGAGCAGTACTTC. It specifies CASSGASGRAYEQYF.

This clonotype was counted between two and nine times. The rearrangement links TRBV11-3 to TRBJ2-3; possible D gene TRBD2, 6 bases. Per germline, CDR1 SGHNT and CDR2 YENEEA. The CDR3 contains 13 residues. Trimming took off 8 bases at V and 1 base at J, with 10 bases between the two ends. The CDR3 DNA sequence: TGTGCCAGCGGATTAGCGGGCACAGATACGCAGTATTTT. Translated: CASGLAGTDTQYF.

The chain has TRBV6-5 and TRBJ1-2, with D unclear. Germline V gene data show CDR1 as MNHEY and CDR2 as SVGAGI. Trimming removed 8 bases at V and 4 bases at J, with 11 bases between. The CDR3 sequence is 12 residues long. The CDR3 region is CASQGRGYGYTF. CDR3 nucleotide sequence: TGTGCCAGCCAAGGGCGCGGCTATGGCTACACCTTC.

This clonotype was seen only a few times. The chain uses TRBV7-9 and TRBJ2-7, with D unclear. The germline gives CDR1 SEHNR, CDR2 FQNEAQ (reference sequence). Deletions cut 2 bases from V and 1 base from J, with 12 bases between. The CDR3 length is 15 residues. DNA for the CDR3: TGTGCCAGCAGCTTAACGGCCAGTTCTTCCTACGAGCAGTACTTC. Amino acid sequence: CASSLTASSSYEQYF. Based on the CDR3 plus reference TRBV7-9 and TRBJ2-7, the full variable domain is DTGVSQNPRHKITKRGQNVTFRCDPISEHNRLYWYRQTLGQGPEFLTYFQNEAQLEKSRLLSDRFSAERPKGSFSTLEIQRTEQGDSAMYLCASSLTASSSYEQYFGPGTRLTVT.

The J gene is TRBJ2-1, the V gene TRBV7-8; 8 bases are a match to TRBD2. The trim removed 5 bases at V and 5 bases at J, leaving 8 bases unmatched. The CDR3 is made up of 15 amino acids. Germline loops: CDR1 SGHVS, CDR2 FQNEAQ. CDR3 in DNA: TGTGCCAGCAGCAGTGCGGGAGGCCCGAACAATGAGCAGTTCTTC. Translating gives CASSSAGGPNNEQFF.

The V gene is TRBV28, the J gene TRBJ2-7; no reliable D call. Germline V lookup: CDR1 MDHEN, CDR2 SYDVKM. The CDR3 covers 12 residues. Trimming stripped 5 bases from V and 2 bases from J, with 7 bases between. CDR3 bases: TGTGCCAGCAGTCGGCCCGCCTACGAGCAGTACTTC. Protein sequence: CASSRPAYEQYF.

A few counts support this clonotype. The chain combines TRBV29-1 with TRBJ2-2; 7 positions match TRBD1. The CDR3 has 13 residues. The V segment lost 6 bases and the J segment 4 bases; nucleotides outside the gene matches: 5. In germline, CDR1 is SQVTM, CDR2 ANQGSEA. The CDR3, as DNA: TGCAGCGTACAACAGGGGCGCACCGGGGAGCTGTTTTTT. Translating gives CSVQQGRTGELFF.

This clonotype was observed a handful of times. The chain couples TRBV7-6 to TRBJ1-6; 8 nucleotides agree with TRBD1. J gave up 5 bases and V 5 bases, and 11 bases lay outside the gene matches. Germline V gene sequence: CDR1 SGHVS, CDR2 FNYEAQ. This CDR3 region has 17 residues. The DNA of the CDR3 is TGTGCCAGCAGCCCGACCCCGGGGACAGGTCATAATTCACCCCTCCACTTT. This encodes CASSPTPGTGHNSPLHF. Full variable domain (rest looked up from reference TRBV7-6 and TRBJ1-6): GAGVSQSPRYKVTKRGQDVALRCDPISGHVSLYWYRQALGQGPEFLTYFNYEAQQDKSGLPNDRFSAERPEGSISTLTIQRTEQRDSAMYRCASSPTPGTGHNSPLHFGNGTRLTVT.

The chain is built from TRBV20-1 and TRBJ2-7, with 10 bases that match TRBD2. This CDR3 has 13 residues. In germline, CDR1 is DFQATT, CDR2 SNEGSKA (reference sequence). V lost 6 bases, J lost 6 bases, and 8 bases stayed unmatched. The CDR3 nucleotides read TGCAGTGCCTCTACTAGCGGGAAAGGCGAGCAGTACTTC. Encoded protein: CSASTSGKGEQYF.

This chain links TRBV12-3 or TRBV12-4 with TRBJ2-7, with D hard to call. V was cut by 5 bases and J by 4 bases, with 9 bases left in between. This CDR3 has 12 residues. The DNA for the CDR3 is TGTGCCAGCAGTAGGGTCTATTACGAGCAGTACTTC. It codes for CASSRVYYEQYF.

This clonotype was detected a few times. This chain connects TRBV6-5 to TRBJ2-7; 7 bases match TRBD2. The ends lost 6 bases at V and 6 bases at J; junction bases unmatched: 5. CDR1 MNHEY and CDR2 SVGAGI come from the germline V gene. The CDR3 runs 12 residues. The CDR3 here is CASRSGTREQYF. CDR3 sequence (DNA): TGTGCCAGCAGGAGCGGGACTCGCGAGCAGTACTTC.

This clonotype was seen repeatedly, ten times or more. The chain uses TRBV2 and TRBJ2-7, with 9 bases fitting TRBD1. Germline trimming cut 6 bases from V and 1 base from J; bases unmatched to any gene: 4. From germline, CDR1 is SNHLY and CDR2 FYNNEI. The CDR3 runs 14 residues. This chain's CDR3 is CASRGQGRSYEQYF. The CDR3 coding sequence is TGTGCCAGCAGGGGACAGGGCCGGTCCTACGAGCAGTACTTC.

The rearrangement links TRBV20-1 to TRBJ1-1, with D hard to call. The CDR3 loop spans 15 amino acids. V lost 1 base, J lost 4 bases, and 16 bases lay in between. The germline CDR1 and CDR2 sequences are DFQATT and SNEGSKA (reference sequence). The DNA for the CDR3 is TGCAGTGCTAGAGTCCTGGACGGGAGTGGCACTGAAGCTTTCTTT. This sequence encodes CSARVLDGSGTEAFF.

The sample holds a few counts of this clonotype. The rearrangement uses TRBV21-1 and TRBJ2-3; the D segment call TRBD2 is taken from the table without a DNA check. TRBV21-1 is described as a pseudogene. The CDR3 consists of 15 residues. The CDR3 DNA reads TGTGCCAGCAGCGGAAGGGCTACTAGCACAGATACGCAGTATTTT. Translated: CASSGRATSTDTQYF.